This TCR beta chain was profiled in a study of neoadjuvant anti-PD-1 for oral cavity cancer. Study in general: Patients without progression received a fourth nivolumab dose around day 43, then surgical resection on days 50-56. Study conclusions and caveats: PBMC Gini-index clonality exceeded responders' in non-responders post-nivolumab.

On this clone itself: The target antigen is unknown.

Time point in this sample: after neoadjuvant nivolumab, at surgical resection. Analysis of PBMCs was direct, with no culture step. PBMC libraries mostly used approximately 0.5 ug of input genomic DNA, with six replicates per sample. This table comes from immunoSEQ multiplex PCR, and its TCRdb copy is limited to in-frame clones, with some not included. The sample records some 9,500 clones, 65% to 70% being singletons. This TCR derives from a person aged 35-79 years with oral cavity squamous cell carcinoma. The source material was PBMCs, sampled after nivolumab (anti-PD-1) treatment.

CDR3 sequence reads: CASSEAGITTNEKLFF. The CDR3 DNA is TGTGCCAGCAGTGAGGCAGGGATCACAACTAATGAAAAACTGTTTTTT. The rearrangement joins TRBV6-1 to TRBJ1-4; weak D call: TRBD1 (5 bases). There are 16 residues in the CDR3. The ends were cut back, 3 bases at V and 0 bases at J, with 11 bases in the middle. CDR1 and CDR2 from the germline V gene are MNHNS and SASEGT.